This T cell receptor (beta chain) is from a study of beta chain features in type 1 diabetes. Only a few counts were recorded for this clone. Sort purity for all populations was recorded as exceeding 98%. Reverse transcribing all isolated RNA meant expressed TCRB transcripts were sequenced. Assay used: immunoSEQ multiplex PCR; TCRdb lists only in-frame clones, some missing. Of about 230,000 clones listed, 9.6% are singletons. This TCR was recovered from a woman younger than 30 in good health. Sequencing was carried out using naive CD4+ T cells from blood.

The CDR3 nucleotides are TGTGCCAGCAGCCCTACGGGCCGAGAGGGGACCCAGTACTTC. It specifies CASSPTGREGTQYF. The V gene is TRBV7-9, the J gene TRBJ2-5, with D maybe TRBD2 (5 bases). Germline V gene lookup returns CDR1 SEHNR and CDR2 FQNEAQ (reference sequence). Trimming pared 5 bases from V and 7 bases from J, leaving 17 bases between. The CDR3 is 14 amino acids.